Below, one T cell receptor (beta chain) is given with its context. This entry comes from a study of shared clonotypes between healthy human individuals. Clones were read by immunoSEQ multiplex PCR, and TCRdb kept only the in-frame ones, dropping some. Among about 1.5 million clones, 98% were seen once, and the ten largest hold 0.4% to 0.45%. The CDR3 length is 15 residues. Trimming cost V 0 bases and J 2 bases, with 10 bases left between them. The germline CDR1 and CDR2 sequences are SGHNT and YYREEE (reference sequence). V gene TRBV5-4 combines with J gene TRBJ2-3; no clear D gene. This receptor was identified in a man aged 30 to 39 in good health. Sample: naive CD4+ T cells sorted from blood. The subset was: CD45RA+ positively selected. CDR3 residues: CASSLALGSTDTQYF. The CDR3 DNA sequence: TGTGCCAGCAGCTTGGCTTTAGGATCCACAGATACGCAGTATTTT.